Below, 3 T cell receptor beta chains from the same sample are listed, as sequenced in a study of PD-L1 blockade in urothelial cancer. The time point here: peripheral blood 6 weeks after treatment start. Libraries were prepared by immunoSEQ multiplex PCR; TCRdb keeps only in-frame clonotypes and omits some of them. The repertoire consists of 50,000 to 60,000 clones, with 88% occurring once and the leading ten covering under 2.5%. Material: PBMCs, obtained around atezolizumab (anti-PD-L1) treatment. These receptors all come from a man aged 55 to 70 with urothelial cancer.

The rearrangement uses TRBV29-1 and TRBJ1-5; 8 bases align to TRBD1. Per germline, CDR1 SQVTM and CDR2 ANQGSEA. The J segment lost 4 bases and the V segment lost 4 bases, leaving 3 bases of the junction unmatched. The CDR3 consists of 13 residues. CDR3 DNA sequence: TGCAGCGTTGGACAGGGGACTAATCAGCCCCAGCATTTT. Its protein is CSVGQGTNQPQHF.

This chain joins TRBV10-1 and TRBJ2-2, with D perhaps TRBD1 (5 bases). CDR1 and CDR2 from the germline V gene are WNHNN and SYGVQD (reference sequence). Trimming pared 2 bases from V and 0 bases from J, leaving 10 bases between. The CDR3 runs 16 residues. CDR3 DNA: TGCGCCAGCAGTGAGAGCAGGGCAGCGAACACCGGGGAGCTGTTTTTT. This sequence encodes CASSESRAANTGELFF.

In its sample, this clone was seen a few times. The V gene is TRBV18, the J gene TRBJ1-2; 9 nucleotides align to TRBD1. This CDR3 spans 15 amino acids. Germline loops: CDR1 KGHSH, CDR2 LQKENI. V was pared by 1 base and J by 5 bases, with 5 bases of the junction left unmatched. CDR3 DNA: TGTGCCAGCTCACCACAACAGGGGGCTGAGTATGGCTACACCTTC. Translation gives CASSPQQGAEYGYTF.